This T cell receptor beta chain was sequenced during a study of blood T cell repertoires in COVID-19. The wider study: Samples representing acute and convalescent COVID-19 were sourced from the United States, Italy and Spain. T cells, B-cell-depleted T cells, or PBMCs provided the cDNA or gDNA that served as material.

V lost 0 bases and J 4 bases, leaving 9 bases between the germline ends. The length of the CDR3 is 14 residues. The germline CDR1 and CDR2 sequences are SNHLY and FYNNEI. Produced via immunoSEQ multiplex PCR; TCRdb's table is partial and in-frame only. The table shows around 250,000 clones, with about 81% occurring only once. Ages ranged from about 18 to 89 years, with residence in around 24 US areas. Donors were grouped by their self-reported clinical history. The specimen sequenced was PBMCs or T cells enriched from blood (not recorded which). The chain carries TRBV2 and TRBJ1-1, with D unresolved. This TCR derives from a man aged 30 to 45 with acute COVID-19. CDR3 DNA: TGTGCCAGCAGTGAAGCGGTCGGGAGCACTGAAGCTTTCTTT. Translating gives CASSEAVGSTEAFF.